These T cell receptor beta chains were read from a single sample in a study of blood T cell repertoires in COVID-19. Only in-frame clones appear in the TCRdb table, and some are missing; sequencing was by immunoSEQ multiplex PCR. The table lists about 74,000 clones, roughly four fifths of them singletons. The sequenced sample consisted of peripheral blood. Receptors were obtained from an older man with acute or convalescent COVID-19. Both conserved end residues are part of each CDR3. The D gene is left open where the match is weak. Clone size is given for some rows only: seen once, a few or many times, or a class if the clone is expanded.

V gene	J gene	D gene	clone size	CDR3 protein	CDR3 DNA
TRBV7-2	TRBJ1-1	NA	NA	CASSLVHGAGTEAFF	TGTGCCAGCAGCTTAGTTCATGGGGCAGGTACCGAAGCTTTCTTT
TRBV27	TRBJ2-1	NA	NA	CASSLGSFQYNEQFF	TGTGCCAGCAGTTTGGGGAGCTTCCAATACAATGAGCAGTTCTTC
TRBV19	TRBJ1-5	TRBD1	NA	CASSQGAQQPQHF	TGTGCCAGTAGCCAGGGGGCGCAGCAGCCCCAGCATTTT
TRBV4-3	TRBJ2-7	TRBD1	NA	CASSQEATGAYEQYF	TGCGCCAGCAGCCAAGAAGCTACAGGGGCCTACGAGCAGTACTTC
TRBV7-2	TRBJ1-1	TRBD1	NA	CASSSGTVNTEAFF	TGTGCCAGCAGCTCCGGGACAGTGAACACTGAAGCTTTCTTT
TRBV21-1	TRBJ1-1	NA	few	CASSRNPTVNTEAFF	TGTGCCAGCAGCAGAAACCCGACAGTGAACACTGAAGCTTTCTTT
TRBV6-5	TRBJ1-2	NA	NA	CATVGDSRHYGYTF	TGTGCCACCGTAGGGGACTCTCGGCATTATGGCTACACCTTC
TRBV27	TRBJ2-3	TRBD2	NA	CASSGTSAITDTQYF	TGTGCCAGCAGTGGGACTAGCGCTATCACAGATACGCAGTATTTT
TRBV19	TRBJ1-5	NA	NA	CASSGQISNQPQHF	TGTGCCAGTAGCGGACAGATTAGCAATCAGCCCCAGCATTTT
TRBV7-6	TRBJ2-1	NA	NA	CASSLSAYSYNEQFF	TGTGCCAGCAGCTTAAGTGCGTACTCCTACAATGAGCAGTTCTTC